These T cell receptor beta chains were read from a single sample in a study of identical twins. TCRdb passed the 5' RACE reads through MiXCR, listing each CDR3 protein once. The table has about 690,000 distinct CDR3 sequences, 5.5% to 6.5% seen once. Sequenced material: naive T cells sorted from blood. Every receptor here comes from a man aged 18 to 30 in good health. Each CDR3 is given with its conserved first and last residue. A D gene is named only where the DNA matches it firmly. Expanded clones get a size class; other rows say once, few or many, or leave the size out.

d_gene: TRBD2
j_gene: TRBJ2-1
v_gene: TRBV12-3/TRBV12-4
abundance: many
CDR3aa: CASRITSGRQFF
CDR3nt: TGTGCCAGCAGGATTACTAGCGGGAGGCAGTTCTTC

d_gene: TRBD2
j_gene: TRBJ2-5
v_gene: TRBV20-1
abundance: few
CDR3aa: CSALPGTSGQETQYF
CDR3nt: TGCAGTGCTCTTCCCGGGACTAGCGGACAAGAGACCCAGTACTTC

d_gene: .
j_gene: TRBJ2-1
v_gene: TRBV5-1
abundance: .
CDR3aa: CASSLVWGHSYNEQFF
CDR3nt: TGCGCCAGCAGCTTGGTTTGGGGCCACTCCTACAATGAGCAGTTCTTC

d_gene: TRBD1
j_gene: TRBJ2-1
v_gene: TRBV20-1
abundance: few
CDR3aa: CSAASPGTGVNEQFF
CDR3nt: TGCAGTGCTGCCTCCCCGGGGACAGGGGTCAATGAGCAGTTCTTC

d_gene: TRBD1
j_gene: TRBJ2-3
v_gene: TRBV11-2
abundance: few
CDR3aa: CASSQLPGTGYWDTQYF
CDR3nt: TGTGCCAGCAGCCAGCTCCCGGGGACAGGGTATTGGGATACGCAGTATTTT

d_gene: .
j_gene: TRBJ1-2
v_gene: TRBV4-1
abundance: few
CDR3aa: CASSQGSGGYTF
CDR3nt: TGCGCCAGCAGCCAAGGATCGGGGGGCTACACCTTC

d_gene: TRBD1
j_gene: TRBJ2-1
v_gene: TRBV29-1
abundance: few
CDR3aa: CSVEDAPGQPYNEQFF
CDR3nt: TGCAGCGTTGAAGACGCACCGGGACAGCCTTACAATGAGCAGTTCTTC

d_gene: TRBD2
j_gene: TRBJ2-7
v_gene: TRBV20-1
abundance: many
CDR3aa: CSATTWREGYEQYF
CDR3nt: TGCAGTGCTACTACGTGGCGGGAGGGCTACGAGCAGTACTTC

d_gene: TRBD2
j_gene: TRBJ2-4
v_gene: TRBV5-1
abundance: .
CDR3aa: CASSLTLAGSHPTKNIQYF
CDR3nt: TGCGCCAGCAGCTTGACGCTAGCGGGATCCCACCCAACCAAAAACATTCAGTACTTC

d_gene: TRBD1
j_gene: TRBJ1-2
v_gene: TRBV20-1
abundance: few
CDR3aa: CSALSPGQSNYGYTF
CDR3nt: TGCAGTGCCCTTTCGCCGGGACAGTCAAACTATGGCTACACCTTC